This is a list of T cell receptor beta chains from one sample in a study of blood T cell repertoires in COVID-19. TCRdb's copy holds only in-frame clones and misses some; the assay was immunoSEQ multiplex PCR. The sample lists around 250,000 clones; roughly 89% were seen once. Sequenced: peripheral blood. All receptors come from a woman aged 40 to 50 who had recovered from COVID-19. The CDR3 runs from the conserved cysteine through the conserved F or W. D genes are given only for firm matches. Some rows mark clone size as missing; the rest say once, few, many or name a class of expanded clone.

J,V,length,size,D,CDR3,DNA
TRBJ2-1,TRBV3-1/TRBV3-2,16,.,TRBD2,CASSHPSGGAYNEQFF,TGTGCCAGCAGCCATCCCAGCGGGGGGGCCTACAATGAGCAGTTCTTC
TRBJ1-3,TRBV30,12,.,.,CALGHAMATIYF,TGTGCCCTGGGACATGCTATGGCCACCATATATTTT
TRBJ2-3,TRBV11-2,18,.,TRBD2,CASSFGRLAGGLADTQYF,TGTGCCAGCAGCTTTGGTCGTCTAGCGGGGGGGCTGGCAGATACGCAGTATTTT
TRBJ1-6,TRBV2,16,.,TRBD1,CASSNPTGGYNSPLHF,TGTGCCAGCAGCAACCCCACAGGGGGCTATAATTCACCCCTCCACTTT
TRBJ2-5,TRBV4-3,14,.,.,CASSQEIAVKTQYF,TGCGCCAGCAGCCAAGAAATAGCGGTCAAGACCCAGTACTTC
TRBJ2-7,TRBV3-1/TRBV3-2,14,.,TRBD2,CASSRSSGGNEQYF,TGTGCCAGCAGCCGAAGTAGCGGGGGCAACGAGCAGTACTTC
TRBJ1-2,TRBV2,15,.,TRBD1,CASTKTGEAPYGYTF,TGTGCCAGCACAAAGACAGGGGAGGCCCCCTATGGCTACACCTTC
TRBJ2-3,TRBV15,14,.,.,CATSGLPLTDTQYF,TGTGCCACCAGCGGCCTCCCTCTCACAGATACGCAGTATTTT
TRBJ2-3,TRBV10-3,16,.,TRBD2,CAISESLAGSADTQYF,TGTGCCATCAGTGAGTCTTTAGCGGGGTCGGCAGATACGCAGTATTTT
TRBJ1-5,TRBV6-2/TRBV6-3,16,.,.,CASSFLWTGSNQPQHF,.
TRBJ2-5,TRBV9,15,.,TRBD2,CASSVVGGVGETQYF,TGTGCCAGCAGCGTAGTCGGGGGGGTAGGTGAGACCCAGTACTTC
TRBJ1-2,TRBV7-9,13,once,.,CASSLETGDGYTF,TGTGCCAGCAGCTTAGAAACCGGAGATGGCTACACCTTC
TRBJ2-1,TRBV18,17,.,TRBD2,CASSRLPGLASEGEQFF,TGTGCCAGCTCACGACTACCCGGACTAGCGTCGGAAGGTGAGCAGTTCTTC
TRBJ1-5,TRBV6-1,14,.,.,CASSESLVTFPQHF,TGTGCCAGCAGTGAAAGTCTAGTGACGTTTCCCCAGCATTTT
TRBJ1-3,TRBV28,16,.,TRBD1,CASSSFPGQGVNTIYF,TGTGCCAGCAGTTCCTTTCCGGGACAGGGGGTAAACACCATATATTTT
TRBJ1-3,TRBV9,16,few,.,CASSVGGGPSGNTIYF,TGTGCCAGCAGCGTAGGGGGGGGCCCCTCTGGAAACACCATATATTTT
TRBJ2-2,TRBV7-7,15,.,.,CASSLGLPNTGELFF,TGTGCCAGCAGCTTGGGGCTTCCGAACACCGGGGAGCTGTTTTTT
TRBJ2-7,TRBV30,12,.,.,CAWRGQGYEQYF,TGTGCCTGGAGAGGGCAGGGCTACGAGCAGTACTTC
TRBJ2-5,TRBV7-3,15,.,.,CASSLMGGFQETQYF,TGTGCCAGCAGCTTAATGGGCGGGTTTCAAGAGACCCAGTACTTC
TRBJ1-6,TRBV5-4,15,.,TRBD1,CASSNGQGRTSPLHF,TGTGCCAGCAGCAACGGACAGGGGCGTACTTCACCCCTCCACTTT
TRBJ1-1,TRBV23-1,11,.,.,CASPVGTEAFF,TGCGCCAGCCCGGTCGGCACTGAAGCTTTCTTT
TRBJ2-7,TRBV12-3/TRBV12-4,12,.,.,CASTLSAGPQYF,TGTGCCAGCACCCTCTCCGCGGGTCCGCAGTACTTC
TRBJ2-5,TRBV5-1,17,.,TRBD2,CASSLWTSGGVGETQYF,TGCGCCAGCAGCTTGTGGACTAGCGGGGGGGTTGGAGAGACCCAGTACTTC
TRBJ2-1,TRBV5-6,14,.,TRBD1,CASSPGQGYNEQFF,TGTGCCAGCAGCCCGGGACAGGGATACAATGAGCAGTTCTTC
TRBJ2-1,TRBV11-3,15,.,TRBD1,CASSGGTGYGDEQFF,TGTGCCAGCAGCGGCGGGACAGGTTACGGTGATGAGCAGTTCTTC
TRBJ2-3,TRBV5-5,17,.,.,CASSLAGGGGGTDTQYF,TGTGCCAGCAGCTTGGCCGGAGGGGGCGGGGGCACAGATACGCAGTATTTT
TRBJ2-3,TRBV19,15,few,TRBD1,CASSMQTGGADTQYF,TGTGCCAGTAGTATGCAGACAGGGGGAGCAGATACGCAGTATTTT
TRBJ2-3,TRBV18,16,.,.,CASSPLSGLSTDTQYF,TGTGCCAGCTCACCACTATCCGGGTTGAGCACAGATACGCAGTATTTT
TRBJ1-4,TRBV19,13,.,.,CASRVRINEKLFF,TGTGCCAGTAGGGTCAGGATAAATGAAAAACTGTTTTTT
TRBJ1-5,TRBV6-2/TRBV6-3,14,.,TRBD1,CASTPTGTLQPQHF,TGTGCCAGCACCCCGACAGGGACGCTTCAGCCCCAGCATTTT
TRBJ2-4,TRBV2,17,.,.,CASSEAGAIAGKNIQYF,TGTGCCAGCAGTGAAGCTGGAGCCATCGCGGGTAAAAACATTCAGTACTTC
TRBJ1-2,TRBV13,14,.,.,CASSYKTGLYGYTF,TGTGCCAGCAGCTACAAGACGGGTTTATATGGCTACACCTTC
TRBJ1-5,TRBV2,14,once,.,CASSEQGQNQPQHF,TGTGCCAGCAGTGAACAGGGCCAAAATCAGCCCCAGCATTTT
TRBJ2-5,TRBV4-3,14,.,TRBD2,CASSQKAGGETQYF,TGCGCCAGCAGCCAAAAAGCGGGAGGGGAGACCCAGTACTTC
TRBJ1-2,TRBV9,17,few,.,CASSADHQAPAREGYTF,TGTGCCAGCAGCGCGGATCACCAGGCCCCAGCTCGGGAGGGCTACACCTTC
TRBJ2-1,TRBV4-3,15,.,TRBD2,CASSQVAGVGNEQFF,TGCGCCAGCAGCCAAGTAGCGGGAGTCGGGAATGAGCAGTTCTTC
TRBJ1-2,TRBV5-6,12,.,.,CASSLDRGGYTF,TGTGCCAGCAGCTTGGACCGGGGAGGCTACACCTTC
TRBJ2-3,TRBV4-1,19,.,TRBD2,CASSQTLPILAGVTDTQYF,TGCGCCAGCAGCCAAACGCTGCCAATACTAGCGGGAGTTACAGATACGCAGTATTTT
TRBJ2-5,TRBV7-6,16,.,TRBD2,CASSLQSGGPGETQYF,TGTGCCAGCAGCTTGCAAAGCGGGGGTCCGGGGGAGACCCAGTACTTC
TRBJ1-5,TRBV19,17,.,.,CASTIRVDSISNQPQHF,TGTGCCAGTACCATCCGGGTCGACAGTATTAGCAATCAGCCCCAGCATTTT